This TCR beta chain was sequenced during a study of molecular identifiers for immune sequencing clone quantification. Overall study results and limits: More than 99% of effector molecules, versus under 1% of naive-cell molecules, belonged to clones above 20 RNA copies.

As for this clonotype: The antigen remains unidentified.

CD8+CD4-CCR7+CD45RA+ sorting gave the naive CD8 T cells. The CDR3 length is 15 residues. Trimming removed 0 bases from V and 5 bases from J, with 14 bases in between. Germline V gene lookup returns CDR1 DFQATT and CDR2 SNEGSKA (reference sequence). It was with previously described methods and listed TCR primers that bulk TCR libraries were made. TCRdb re-called the PCR reads with MiXCR, one entry per CDR3 protein. The profile shows over 60,000 distinct CDR3 sequences, 19% of them singletons. The sequenced sample was naive CD8+ T cells from blood, with Jurkat cell RNA spiked in. Subset denoted: FACS-sorted CD8+CD4-CCR7+CD45RA+ naive T cells. This chain joins TRBV20-1 and TRBJ2-4, with D perhaps matching TRBD1 or TRBD2 (6 bases each). The clonotype originates from a human donor in good health. Some libraries in this study had Jurkat cell RNA spiked in. CDR3 nucleotide sequence: TGCAGTGCTAGAGATCGGGGGCTGGGCGAAAACATTCAGTACTTC. It is translated as CSARDRGLGENIQYF.